Given below is one T cell receptor (beta chain) in context. Antigen specificity is unknown. This sample was taken from a study of PD-1 blockade in classical Hodgkin lymphoma. The study, taken as a whole, reports: CD4+ TCR diversity rose significantly by C4D1, and CD8+ TCR diversity did not.

Every patient was affected by relapse after autologous stem cell transplantation, while exposure to brentuximab vedotin was not uniform. Trimming removed 3 bases at V and 8 bases at J, with 7 bases between. This CDR3 has 11 amino acids. CDR1 is MNHEY, CDR2 SMNVEV, per germline (reference sequence). Assay used: immunoSEQ multiplex PCR; TCRdb lists only in-frame clones, some missing. Of 35,000 to 45,000 clones in the sample, approximately 69% were seen once. Here the sequenced sample was peripheral blood mononuclear cells (PBMCs), taken before the second cycle of nivolumab. The TCR comes from a human donor with classical Hodgkin lymphoma. The chain employs TRBV27 and TRBJ2-5; D unclear. This CDR3 is CASSFLGTQYF. CDR3 nucleotides: TGTGCCAGCAGTTTTCTAGGTACCCAGTACTTC.